These 26 T cell receptor beta chains came from one sample sequenced in a study of blood T cell repertoires in COVID-19. The data were produced by immunoSEQ multiplex PCR, yet TCRdb's version contains in-frame clones alone and is incomplete. This sample has roughly 230,000 clones, with 80% to 90% found just once. Material: peripheral blood. The receptors shown here come from a woman between 40 and 55 years old who had recovered from COVID-19.

The genes are TRBV10-2 and TRBJ2-3, with 10 nucleotides matching TRBD1. The CDR3 runs 17 residues. After removal of 8 bases from V and 2 bases from J, the junction contained 13 bases not matched to a gene. Germline loops: CDR1 WSHSY, CDR2 SAAADI. The CDR3 loop is CASGGTGASRSTDTQYF. The CDR3, as DNA: TGCGCCAGCGGAGGGACAGGGGCCTCCCGGTCCACAGATACGCAGTATTTT.

V usage is TRBV9 and J usage is TRBJ2-3; no firm D call. Trimming left V 0 bases short and J 5 bases short, with 10 bases between. Looked up from germline, CDR1 is SGDLS and CDR2 is YYNGEE. There are 14 residues in the CDR3. CDR3 DNA: TGTGCCAGCAGCGTAGTAGCTCTCGAAGATACGCAGTATTTT. This codes for CASSVVALEDTQYF.

The rearrangement uses TRBV2 and TRBJ2-7; tentative D call: TRBD2 (5 bases). Germline CDR1 reads SNHLY; CDR2 reads FYNNEI. CDR3 length: 12 residues. With 8 bases removed from V and 7 bases from J, the gap between germline ends came to 15 bases. CDR3 nucleotides: TGTGCCAGCGGAACGGGGAATCGGGAGCAGTACTTC. Amino acids: CASGTGNREQYF.

The chain employs TRBV9 and TRBJ2-7; tentative D call: TRBD1 (7 bases). CDR1 is SGDLS, CDR2 YYNGEE, per germline. The CDR3 runs to 14 residues. The V and J ends lost 4 bases and 5 bases respectively, with 16 bases between them. CDR3 sequence (DNA): TGTGCCAGCAGCATCCGACAGGGAGGCGACGAGCAGTACTTC. Amino acid sequence: CASSIRQGGDEQYF.

The chain links TRBV3-1 (or the pseudogene TRBV3-2) to TRBJ1-1; D may be TRBD1 (5 bases). This CDR3 is built from 15 residues. Germline V CDR1 and CDR2: LGHDT, YNNKEL (reference sequence). The V and J ends lost 1 base and 1 base respectively, with 10 bases between them. Written as DNA, the CDR3 is TGTGCCAGCAGCCAAGCCACCAGGGCGAACACTGAAGCTTTCTTT. This translates into CASSQATRANTEAFF.

This chain joins TRBV27 and TRBJ2-5; D gene uncertain. The CDR3 contains 14 residues. Germline CDR1 reads MNHEY; CDR2 reads SMNVEV (reference sequence). Deletions cut 6 bases from V and 2 bases from J, with 13 bases between. The chain's CDR3 is CASSPSSRQETQYF. CDR3 nucleotide sequence: TGTGCCAGCAGCCCATCGTCGCGGCAAGAGACCCAGTACTTC.

This clone has a single count. The rearrangement joins TRBV6-5 to TRBJ2-5, with 7 bases lining up with TRBD2. With V trimmed by 0 bases and J by 3 bases, 7 bases remained unmatched. This CDR3 spans 16 amino acids. The germline V gene has CDR1 MNHEY and CDR2 SVGAGI. This CDR3 reads CASSYSGGERKETQYF. The DNA of the CDR3 is TGTGCCAGCAGTTACTCGGGGGGGGAGAGGAAAGAGACCCAGTACTTC.

J is TRBJ2-1 and V is TRBV9, with 8 bases aligning to TRBD1. The CDR3 sequence is 17 residues long. Germline V CDR1 and CDR2: SGDLS, YYNGEE. V shed 0 bases, J shed 1 base, and the junction held 6 bases outside the gene matches. In DNA form, the CDR3 reads TGTGCCAGCAGCGTAGGCCTCAGGGGGCAATCCTACAATGAGCAGTTCTTC. Translated, it gives CASSVGLRGQSYNEQFF.

The chain combines TRBV13 with TRBJ2-5; 10 bases fit TRBD2. V shed 5 bases, J shed 5 bases, and the junction held 8 bases outside the gene matches. This CDR3 spans 15 amino acids. CDR1 is PRHDT, CDR2 FYEKMQ, per germline (reference sequence). CDR3 bases: TGTGCCAGCAGCACTAGGACTAGCGGAGGGGAGACCCAGTACTTC. It encodes CASSTRTSGGETQYF.

The chain employs TRBV2 and TRBJ2-2, with 8 bases that match TRBD1. The CDR3 spans 14 residues. With V trimmed by 8 bases and J by 5 bases, 7 bases remained unmatched. The germline V gene encodes CDR1 SNHLY and CDR2 FYNNEI. CDR3 nucleotides: TGTGCCAGCTCCGGACAGGGTACAACCGGGGAGCTGTTTTTT. Encoded protein: CASSGQGTTGELFF.

This rearrangement joins TRBV29-1 to TRBJ1-5; D unresolved. In germline, CDR1 is SQVTM, CDR2 ANQGSEA. The ends were cut back, 4 bases at V and 5 bases at J, with 12 bases in the middle. The CDR3 has 13 residues. CDR3 amino acids: CSVVAGMYQPQHF. The CDR3, as DNA: TGCAGCGTTGTAGCCGGGATGTATCAGCCCCAGCATTTT.

The V and J genes are TRBV27 and TRBJ2-2; weak D call: TRBD2 (6 bases). The CDR3 runs 14 residues. Germline CDR1 reads MNHEY; CDR2 reads SMNVEV (reference sequence). Trimming took off 2 bases at V and 3 bases at J, with 7 bases between the two ends. The CDR3 protein is CASSLREDTGELFF. In DNA, the CDR3 is TGTGCCAGCAGTTTAAGGGAGGACACCGGGGAGCTGTTTTTT.

The rearrangement uses TRBV11-3 and TRBJ1-1, with TRBD1 matching over 7 bases. Trimming at V came to 4 bases and at J to 5 bases, leaving 7 bases not matched to a gene. The CDR3 sequence is 14 residues long. Germline assignment: CDR1 SGHNT and CDR2 YENEEA. The CDR3 DNA reads TGTGCCAGCAGCTCGACAGGGTGGGGGACTGAAGCTTTCTTT. Translation gives CASSSTGWGTEAFF.

This chain joins TRBV7-2 and TRBJ2-1; 16 bases fit TRBD2. Unmatched junction bases numbered 8, after V lost 0 bases and J lost 15 bases. Germline-derived CDR1 and CDR2 are SGHTA and FQGNSA. The CDR3 loop spans 16 amino acids. DNA of the CDR3: TGTGCCAGCAGCTTAGCTGTGGGACTAGCGGGAGGGCCGTCGTTCTTC. This codes for CASSLAVGLAGGPSFF.

The rearrangement uses TRBV19 and TRBJ2-3, with 8 bases identical to TRBD2. This CDR3 region has 15 residues. J gave up 2 bases and V 6 bases, and 7 bases lay outside the gene matches. The germline CDR1 and CDR2 sequences are LNHDA and SQIVND (reference sequence). CDR3 nucleotide sequence: TGTGCCAGTAGCCTCAGCGGGGGCCTCACAGATACGCAGTATTTT. The encoded protein is CASSLSGGLTDTQYF.

The genes are TRBV28 and TRBJ2-5, with TRBD1 matching over 8 bases. After removal of 1 base from V and 5 bases from J, the junction contained 3 bases not matched to a gene. Per the germline V gene, CDR1 is MDHEN and CDR2 is SYDVKM. CDR3 length: 14 amino acids. The CDR3 region is CASSLYAGGETQYF. The DNA for the CDR3 is TGTGCCAGCAGTTTATATGCAGGGGGCGAGACCCAGTACTTC.

As DNA, the CDR3 is TGTGCCAGCATGCGACAGGGGGGAAGCGAGCAGTACTTC. Amino acid sequence: CASMRQGGSEQYF. This chain uses TRBV6-5 with TRBJ2-7; TRBD1 aligns across 9 bases. Trimming at V came to 7 bases and at J to 6 bases, leaving 7 bases not matched to a gene. Germline V gives CDR1 MNHEY, CDR2 SVGAGI. The CDR3 is 13 amino acids.

The V gene is TRBV7-9, the J gene TRBJ2-2; D remains ambiguous. The V end lost 4 bases, the J end lost 3 bases, and 21 bases lay between the germline ends. CDR3 length equals 18 residues. CDR1 SEHNR and CDR2 FQNEAQ come from the germline V gene (reference sequence). CDR3 DNA: TGTGCCAGCAGCTCCGGCCCCTGGAGCGATACGGACACCGGGGAGCTGTTTTTT. Translated: CASSSGPWSDTDTGELFF. The full variable domain, with the rest looked up from reference TRBV7-9 and TRBJ2-2, is DTGVSQNPRHKITKRGQNVTFRCDPISEHNRLYWYRQTLGQGPEFLTYFQNEAQLEKSRLLSDRFSAERPKGSFSTLEIQRTEQGDSAMYLCASSSGPWSDTDTGELFFGEGSRLTVL.

The chain is built from TRBV11-2 and TRBJ2-1, with 10 bases lining up with TRBD2. The V segment lost 4 bases and the J segment 3 bases; nucleotides outside the gene matches: 12. This CDR3 contains 18 residues. Germline CDR1 and CDR2: SGHAT and FQNNGV. For the CDR3, the DNA is TGTGCCAGCAGCTCGGACGGACTAGCGGCAGGGAGCTACAATGAGCAGTTCTTC. Its protein is CASSSDGLAAGSYNEQFF.

This chain uses TRBV19 with TRBJ1-2; 10 bases map to TRBD1. CDR1 and CDR2 from the germline V gene are LNHDA and SQIVND (reference sequence). The ends lost 4 bases at V and 5 bases at J; junction bases unmatched: 1. This CDR3 spans 13 amino acids. The DNA for the CDR3 is TGTGCCAGTAGTAAGGGACAGGGGTATGGCTACACCTTC. Amino acids: CASSKGQGYGYTF.

The chain joins TRBV5-6 to TRBJ2-1, with TRBD2 matching over 14 bases. V shed 4 bases, J shed 6 bases, and the junction held 12 bases outside the gene matches. Germline CDR1 and CDR2: SGHDT and YYEEEE. CDR3 length equals 18 residues. The CDR3 nucleotides read TGTGCCAGCAGCCCACGAACGACTAGCGGGAGGGCCCTCAATGAGCAGTTCTTC. Translating gives CASSPRTTSGRALNEQFF. Looking up the rest from reference TRBV5-6 and TRBJ2-1 gives the full variable domain: DAGVTQSPTHLIKTRGQQVTLRCSPKSGHDTVSWYQQALGQGPQFIFQYYEEEERQRGNFPDRFSGHQFPNYSSELNVNALLLGDSALYLCASSPRTTSGRALNEQFFGPGTRLTVL.

Here the CDR3 DNA reads TGTGCCAGCAGCTTGGTTACTTCTTATCTCGGGCAGTACTTC. As protein: CASSLVTSYLGQYF. V gene TRBV5-6 combines with J gene TRBJ2-7; D not certain. This CDR3 region has 14 residues. From germline, CDR1 is SGHDT and CDR2 YYEEEE. V was clipped by 0 bases and J by 9 bases, with 16 bases between them.

This clone was observed once. This rearrangement joins TRBV6-2 or TRBV6-3 to TRBJ2-7; D unresolved. V lost 3 bases and J 0 bases, leaving 12 bases between the germline ends. This CDR3 is built from 15 residues. Germline-derived CDR1 and CDR2 are MNHEY and SVGEGT. The CDR3 DNA is TGTGCCAGCAGTTATGGCTCGCCTAGCTCCTACGAGCAGTACGTC. Protein sequence: CASSYGSPSSYEQYV.

The gene calls are TRBV7-2 and TRBJ2-1; 11 nucleotides line up with TRBD2. The CDR3 is 17 amino acids. The J segment lost 8 bases and the V segment lost 6 bases, leaving 15 bases of the junction unmatched. Germline V gene lookup returns CDR1 SGHTA and CDR2 FQGNSA. The CDR3 sequence is CASSSRGSGRARDEQFF. The DNA for the CDR3 is TGTGCCAGCAGTTCAAGGGGTAGCGGGAGGGCTCGGGATGAGCAGTTCTTC.

The V and J genes are TRBV6-5 and TRBJ2-5; a weak D match, TRBD1 (5 bases). The germline V gene has CDR1 MNHEY and CDR2 SVGAGI. Trimming stripped 6 bases from V and 2 bases from J, with 10 bases between. The CDR3 is 13 residues long. CDR3 DNA sequence: TGTGCCAGCAGCGCACAGGTACAAGAGACCCAGTACTTC. It specifies CASSAQVQETQYF.

The chain carries TRBV2 and TRBJ2-7; TRBD1 matches at 9 bases. Germline V gene lookup returns CDR1 SNHLY and CDR2 FYNNEI. Trimming removed 5 bases from V and 2 bases from J; junction bases left unmatched: 4. The CDR3 length is 14 residues. In DNA, the CDR3 is TGTGCCAGCAGTCCGGGACAGGGTACCTACGAGCAGTACTTC. This gives the protein CASSPGQGTYEQYF.